This passage covers 4 T cell receptor beta chains from one sample sequenced in a study of blood T cell repertoires in COVID-19. Repertoires were generated with immunoSEQ multiplex PCR, while TCRdb's copy carries only in-frame clones and drops some. Of just over 95,000 clones listed, 81% were seen once; the top ten hold 3.5% to 5%. The specimen sequenced was peripheral blood. The receptors were gathered from a man between 60 and 75 years old with acute or convalescent COVID-19.

DNA for the CDR3: TGTGCCAGCAGCATCGGACAGGCTGGGGCCAACGTCCTGACTTTC. Amino acid sequence: CASSIGQAGANVLTF. The chain couples TRBV28 to TRBJ2-6; 7 nucleotides align to TRBD1. The V gene's germline CDR1 is MDHEN and CDR2 SYDVKM. The CDR3 length is 15 residues. J gave up 2 bases and V 6 bases, and 4 bases lay outside the gene matches.

J is TRBJ1-5 and V is TRBV6-6; maybe TRBD1 (5 bases). V was shortened by 7 bases and J by 4 bases, with 14 bases between the two germline ends. The germline V gene encodes CDR1 MNHNY and CDR2 SVGAGI (reference sequence). This CDR3 is 14 amino acids long. CDR3 sequence: CASISDMLNQPQHF. The CDR3, as DNA: TGTGCCAGCATTTCGGACATGTTGAATCAGCCCCAGCATTTT.

The chain uses TRBV30 and TRBJ1-2; the D gene is possibly TRBD1 (6 bases). Germline loops: CDR1 GTSNPN, CDR2 SVGIG (reference sequence). This CDR3 comprises 15 residues. The V end lost 0 bases, the J end lost 4 bases, and 15 bases lay between the germline ends. The CDR3 here is CAWSVSGVSLYGYTF. The CDR3 coding sequence is TGTGCCTGGAGTGTTTCAGGGGTCTCACTCTATGGCTACACCTTC. The full variable domain, its missing parts supplied by reference TRBV30 and TRBJ1-2, is SQTIHQWPATLVQPVGSPLSLECTVEGTSNPNLYWYRQAAGRGLQLLFYSVGIGQISSEVPQNLSASRPQDRQFILSSKKLLLSDSGFYLCAWSVSGVSLYGYTFGSGTRLTVV.

The chain joins TRBV4-1 to TRBJ1-4, with D uncertain. The CDR3 totals 15 residues. Germline V gene sequence: CDR1 MGHRA, CDR2 YSYEKL. Trimming pared 0 bases from V and 4 bases from J, leaving 9 bases between. CDR3 amino acids: CASSQDPGDNEKLFF. CDR3 DNA sequence: TGCGCCAGCAGCCAAGATCCGGGAGATAATGAAAAACTGTTTTTT.